This T cell receptor (beta chain) was identified in a study of shared clonotypes between healthy human individuals (dated by TCRdb to about 2020). At the level of the whole study: The cohort comprised a couple of women and a few men aged 18 to 49 years. For each donor, three plates each were used for CD4 naive and CD4 memory, two plates were used for CD8 naive, and one plate was used for CD8 memory. The study deeply sequenced blood TCR repertoires of five healthy adults to estimate repertoire size and the extent of clonotype sharing between individuals. To increase sequencing depth and limit assay-specific biases, TCR repertoire library preparation and sequencing were carried out by different laboratories using diverse techniques. Per donor, leukapheresis produced somewhere between about 0.9 and 9.5 billion PBMCs.

Trimmed from V: 2 bases; trimmed from J: 5 bases; junction bases lacking a gene match: 8. Per the germline V gene, SGHRS is the CDR1 and YFSETQ is the CDR2. Inclusive of the bounding cysteine and phenylalanine, the CDR3 is 16 residues long. The entry retains the CDR3 DNA only, 48 bases that are in frame from base 1. TCR CDR3 regions were amplified from genomic DNA by multiplex PCR using the deep immunoSEQ assay. Extracted genomic DNA from each cell subset was distributed evenly across all wells of several immunoSEQ 96-well plates, and each plate was treated as a replicate. Each replicate PCR for sorted subsets received 200 ng genomic DNA, equal to tens of thousands of T cell genomes. Purified libraries were quantified with a Qubit 3.0 fluorometer, sized on a Bioanalyzer 2100, and re-quantified with the KAPA Library Quantification kit. Every immunoSEQ 96-well plate was sequenced on a separate single-read 150-cycle Illumina NextSeq 550 flow cell. On the authors' methods: Because only junctional sequences without quality scores were contained in the immunoSEQ output, filtering matching that applied to full-length reads could not be performed. Sequences were annotated with PyIR, a Python wrapper for IgBLAST v1.9, and V/J genes and CDR3 were assigned using IMGT germline references. Reads were filtered out if the reads had weak V/J assignments (E-value above 1e-6), no CDR3, stop codons, out-of-frame junctions, or ambiguous translated residues. V3J clonotypes were defined as sequences sharing the same inferred V gene, J gene, and CDR3 amino acid sequence. Percentage overlap between repertoires was calculated by dividing the number of shared unique clonotypes by the size of the smaller repertoire. Three approaches were used to assess repertoire richness: RTK rarefaction, the Chao1 estimator, and Recon v2.1 estimates of unobserved clonotypes. Generation probabilities were computed with OLGA for all TCRbeta clonotypes obtained by the gDNA method from a few donors. The table comes from immuneACCESS by way of TCRdb, which keeps in-frame sequences with V and J called. Part of the clones is missing from these tables; in studies checked, under half for an unresolved V gene and the rest for unknown reasons. For V, J and clone size, that table is used; D and trimming come from the DNA. Here the sample has about 2.3 million clones; approximately 93% occur a single time. The ten largest clones represent under 0.45% of the sample.

Comments on this clone: The specificity of this receptor is unknown. Within one base of it there is no much larger clone, and no base qualities were kept.

General conclusions and limits of the study: Sampling was restricted to blood, and TCR repertoires in tissue are likely to differ from TCR repertoires in blood. Incomplete sequencing was indicated by rarefaction of sorted-subset datasets, despite the large sequencing depth. Pairwise subsampling led to the expectation that sequencing depth would affect the degree of clonotype sharing among donors. The small number of donors limited the genetic and exposure-history diversity represented. When several donors were compared, the shared fraction of clonotypes was about 5.5% for naive CD4, over 3% for naive CD8, 2% to 2.5% for memory CD4, and under 0.5% for memory CD8. Higher generation probabilities were observed for clonotypes shared by all four sorted-subset donors than for non-shared clonotypes. Naive subsets generally had larger estimated clonotype richness than memory subsets.

The donors were healthy, HIV-negative adults with no recently reported acute infections or vaccinations. Every donor was a Caucasian adult residing in Nashville, Tennessee, USA. CD4+ T cells were enriched through magnetic negative selection, after which naive cells were positively selected on CD45RA and the remaining negative fraction served as the memory subset. After blood collection by leukapheresis, PBMCs were isolated using Ficoll-Histopaque density gradient centrifugation and then cryopreserved in the vapor phase of liquid nitrogen. Purity and quantity of every magnetically sorted T cell population were checked by analytical flow cytometry. From each sorted fraction, genomic DNA was isolated and quantified by UV absorbance on a Nanodrop 2000c.

The chain employs TRBV5-1 and TRBJ2-1, with 9 bases aligning to TRBD2. The receptor comes from a man in his late teens or twenties in good health. Some clones in this sample may be carry-over from other donors' samples. The sample consisted of naive CD4+ T cells from PBMCs. The label giving this sample's cell subset or site can be read as: CD45RA+ positively selected. The CDR3 here reads CASSFAPTSGDNEQFF. The base sequence is TGCGCCAGCAGCTTTGCACCGACTAGCGGAGACAATGAGCAGTTCTTC.